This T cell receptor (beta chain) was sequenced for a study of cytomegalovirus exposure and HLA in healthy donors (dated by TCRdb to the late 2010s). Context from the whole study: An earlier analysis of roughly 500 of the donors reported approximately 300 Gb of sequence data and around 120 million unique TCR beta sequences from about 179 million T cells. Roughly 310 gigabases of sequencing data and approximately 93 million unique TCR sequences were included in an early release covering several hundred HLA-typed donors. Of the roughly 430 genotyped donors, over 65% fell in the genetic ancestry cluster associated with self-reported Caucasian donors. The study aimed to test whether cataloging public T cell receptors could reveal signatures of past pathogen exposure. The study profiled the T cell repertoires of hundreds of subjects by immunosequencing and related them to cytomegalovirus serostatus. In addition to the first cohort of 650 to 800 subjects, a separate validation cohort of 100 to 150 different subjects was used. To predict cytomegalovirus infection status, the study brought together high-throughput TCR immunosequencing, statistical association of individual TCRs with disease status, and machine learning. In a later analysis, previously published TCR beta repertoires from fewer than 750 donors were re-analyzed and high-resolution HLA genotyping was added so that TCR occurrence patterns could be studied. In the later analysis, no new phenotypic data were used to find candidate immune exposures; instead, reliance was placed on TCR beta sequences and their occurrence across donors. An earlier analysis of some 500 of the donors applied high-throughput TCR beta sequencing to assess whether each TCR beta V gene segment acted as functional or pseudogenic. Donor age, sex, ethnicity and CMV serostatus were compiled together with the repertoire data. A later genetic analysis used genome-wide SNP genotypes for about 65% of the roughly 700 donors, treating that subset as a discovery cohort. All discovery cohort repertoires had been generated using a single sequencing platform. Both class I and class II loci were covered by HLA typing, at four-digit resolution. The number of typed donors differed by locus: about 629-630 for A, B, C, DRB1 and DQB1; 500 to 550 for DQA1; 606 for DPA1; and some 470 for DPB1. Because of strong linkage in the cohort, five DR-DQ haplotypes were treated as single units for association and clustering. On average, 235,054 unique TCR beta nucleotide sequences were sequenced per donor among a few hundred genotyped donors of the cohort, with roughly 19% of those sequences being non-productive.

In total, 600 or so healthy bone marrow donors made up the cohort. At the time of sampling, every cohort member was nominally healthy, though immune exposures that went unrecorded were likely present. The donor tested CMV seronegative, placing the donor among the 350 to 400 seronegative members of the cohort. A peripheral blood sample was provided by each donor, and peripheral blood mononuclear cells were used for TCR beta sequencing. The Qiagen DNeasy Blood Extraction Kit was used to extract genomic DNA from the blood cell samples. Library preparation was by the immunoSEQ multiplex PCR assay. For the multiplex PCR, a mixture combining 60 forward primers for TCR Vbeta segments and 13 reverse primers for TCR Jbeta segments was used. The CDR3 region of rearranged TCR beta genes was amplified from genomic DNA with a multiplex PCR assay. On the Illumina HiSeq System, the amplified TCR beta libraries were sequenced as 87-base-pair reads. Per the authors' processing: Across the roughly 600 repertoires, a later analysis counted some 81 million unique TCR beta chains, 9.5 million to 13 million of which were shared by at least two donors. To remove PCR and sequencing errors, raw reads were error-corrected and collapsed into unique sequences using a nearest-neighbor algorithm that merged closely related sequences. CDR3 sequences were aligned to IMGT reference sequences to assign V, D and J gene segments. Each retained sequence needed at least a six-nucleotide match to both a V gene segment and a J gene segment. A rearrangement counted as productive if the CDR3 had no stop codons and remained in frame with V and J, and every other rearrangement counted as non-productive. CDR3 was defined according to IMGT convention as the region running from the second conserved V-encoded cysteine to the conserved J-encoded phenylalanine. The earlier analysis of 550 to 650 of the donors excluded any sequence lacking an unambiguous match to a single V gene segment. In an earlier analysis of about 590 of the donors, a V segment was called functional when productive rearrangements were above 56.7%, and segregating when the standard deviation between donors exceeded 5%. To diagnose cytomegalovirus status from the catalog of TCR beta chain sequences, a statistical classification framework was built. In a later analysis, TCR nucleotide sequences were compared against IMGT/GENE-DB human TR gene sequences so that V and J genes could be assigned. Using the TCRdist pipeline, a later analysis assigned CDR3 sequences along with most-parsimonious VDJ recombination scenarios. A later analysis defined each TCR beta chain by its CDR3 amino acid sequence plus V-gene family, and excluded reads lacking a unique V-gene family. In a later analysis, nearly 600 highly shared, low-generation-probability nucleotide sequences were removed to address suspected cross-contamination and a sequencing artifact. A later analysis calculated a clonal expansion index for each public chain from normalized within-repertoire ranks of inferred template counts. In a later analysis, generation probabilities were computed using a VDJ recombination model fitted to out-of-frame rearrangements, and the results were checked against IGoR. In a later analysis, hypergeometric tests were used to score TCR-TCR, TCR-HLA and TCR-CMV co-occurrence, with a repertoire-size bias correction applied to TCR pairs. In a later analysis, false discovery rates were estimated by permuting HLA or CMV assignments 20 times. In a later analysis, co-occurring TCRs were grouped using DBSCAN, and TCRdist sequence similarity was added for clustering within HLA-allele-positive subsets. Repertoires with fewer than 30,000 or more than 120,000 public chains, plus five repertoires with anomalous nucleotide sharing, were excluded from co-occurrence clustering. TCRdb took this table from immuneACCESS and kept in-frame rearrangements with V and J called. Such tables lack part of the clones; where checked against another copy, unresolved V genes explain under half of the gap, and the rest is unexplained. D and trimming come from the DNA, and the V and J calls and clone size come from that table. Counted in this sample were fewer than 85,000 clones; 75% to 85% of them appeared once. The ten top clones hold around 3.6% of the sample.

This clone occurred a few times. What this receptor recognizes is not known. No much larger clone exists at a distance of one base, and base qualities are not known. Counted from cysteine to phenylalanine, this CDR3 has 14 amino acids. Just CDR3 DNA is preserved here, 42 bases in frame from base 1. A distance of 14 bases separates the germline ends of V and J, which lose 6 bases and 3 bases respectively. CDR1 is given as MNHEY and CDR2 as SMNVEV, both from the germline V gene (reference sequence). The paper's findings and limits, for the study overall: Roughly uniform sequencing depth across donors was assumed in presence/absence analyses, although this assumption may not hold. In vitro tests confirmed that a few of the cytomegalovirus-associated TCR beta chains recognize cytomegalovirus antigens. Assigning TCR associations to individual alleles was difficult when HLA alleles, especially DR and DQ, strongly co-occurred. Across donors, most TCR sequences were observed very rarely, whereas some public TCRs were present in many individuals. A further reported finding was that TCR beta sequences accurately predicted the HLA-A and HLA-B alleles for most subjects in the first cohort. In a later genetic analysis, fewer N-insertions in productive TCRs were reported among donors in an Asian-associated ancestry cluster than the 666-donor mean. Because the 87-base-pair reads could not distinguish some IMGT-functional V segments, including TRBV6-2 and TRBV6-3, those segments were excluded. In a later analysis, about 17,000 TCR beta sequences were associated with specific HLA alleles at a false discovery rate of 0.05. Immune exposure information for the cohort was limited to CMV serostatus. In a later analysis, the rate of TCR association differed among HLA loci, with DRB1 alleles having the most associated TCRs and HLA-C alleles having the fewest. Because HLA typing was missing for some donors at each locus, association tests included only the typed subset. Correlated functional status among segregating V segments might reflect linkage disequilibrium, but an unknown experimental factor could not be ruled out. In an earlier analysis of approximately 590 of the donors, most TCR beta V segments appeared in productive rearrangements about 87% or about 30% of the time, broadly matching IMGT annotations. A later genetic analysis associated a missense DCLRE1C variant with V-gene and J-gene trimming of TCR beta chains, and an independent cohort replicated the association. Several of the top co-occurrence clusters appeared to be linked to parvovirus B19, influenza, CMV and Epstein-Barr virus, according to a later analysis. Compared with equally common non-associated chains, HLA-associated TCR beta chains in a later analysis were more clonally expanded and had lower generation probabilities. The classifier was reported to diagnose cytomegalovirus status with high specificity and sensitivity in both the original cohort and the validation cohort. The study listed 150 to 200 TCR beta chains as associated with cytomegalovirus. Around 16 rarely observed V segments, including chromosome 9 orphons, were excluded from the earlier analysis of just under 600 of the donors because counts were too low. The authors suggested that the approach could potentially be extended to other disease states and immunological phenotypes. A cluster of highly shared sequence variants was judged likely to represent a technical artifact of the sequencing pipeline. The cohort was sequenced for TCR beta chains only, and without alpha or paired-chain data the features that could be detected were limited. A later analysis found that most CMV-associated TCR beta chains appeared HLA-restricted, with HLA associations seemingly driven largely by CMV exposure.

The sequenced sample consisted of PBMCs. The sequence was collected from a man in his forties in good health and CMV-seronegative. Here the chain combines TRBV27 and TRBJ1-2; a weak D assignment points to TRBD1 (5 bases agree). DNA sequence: TGTGCCAGCAGCCGCAATTCAGGGCACTATGGCTACACCTTC. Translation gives CASSRNSGHYGYTF.